This T cell receptor beta chain was observed in a study of shared clonotypes between healthy human individuals. This clone was picked up a small number of times. What it recognizes is unknown. The CDR3 runs 14 residues. CDR1 and CDR2 (germline): LNHNV, YYDKDF (reference sequence). V gave up 6 bases and J gave up 0 bases, with 9 bases separating them. Findings and caveats of the study: On the whole, naive subsets had larger estimated richness than memory subsets had. Specimens sampled were limited to blood, with tissue repertoires likely differing.

Assay execution took place at the deep level. The protocol was immunoSEQ multiplex PCR, while the TCRdb copy is restricted to in-frame clones and leaves out a portion. The sample shows about 1 million clones, about 70% of them seen only once. This chain joins TRBV15 and TRBJ1-5; D unclear. The sequenced material came from memory CD4+ T cells sorted from blood. The subset is: CD45RA-negative fraction. The clonotype was recovered from a young man in good health. The CDR3 protein is CATRGENSNQPQHF. In DNA form, the CDR3 reads TGTGCCACCAGAGGAGAGAATAGCAATCAGCCCCAGCATTTT.